The T cell receptor (beta chain) under discussion was sequenced for a study of T cell repertoires in cytomegalovirus infection. Study in general: Signatures in public TCR beta sequences pointed to both CMV infection and matching HLA type.

A single record per CDR3 protein comes from TCRdb applying MiXCR to the reads. The table shows roughly 700,000 distinct CDR3 sequences, with roughly 30% occurring only once. A note on this clonotype: Antigen specificity is unknown.

Study observations and caveats: It was HLA-C-restricted CMV-specific TCR beta clonotypes that dominated the response ex vivo.

Trimming took off 10 bases at V and 7 bases at J, with 20 bases between the two ends. Germline assignment: CDR1 SGHTA and CDR2 FQGNSA. The CDR3 has 14 residues. The V call is TRBV7-2, the J call TRBJ2-1; perhaps TRBD1 as D (6 bases). Sequences were derived from cultured PBMCs, sampled from culture after CMV antigen stimulation. The origin of this receptor is a human donor in good health (CMV status not recorded). Some clones in this sample may be carry-over from other donors' samples. The CDR3 nucleotides read TGTGCCACCCAGATAAAGGGGGTAATGAATGAGCAGTTCTTC. It specifies CATQIKGVMNEQFF.